This T cell receptor (beta chain) derives from a study of T cell changes during pregnancy in multiple sclerosis. Profiled with immunoSEQ multiplex PCR; TCRdb holds only in-frame clones, not every one. Among 32,000 or so clones listed, 90% were seen once. The V gene end was trimmed by 2 bases and the J gene end by 5 bases; junction bases not matched to a gene: 13. Looked up from germline, CDR1 is SEHNR and CDR2 is FQNEAQ (reference sequence). The CDR3 has 19 amino acids. This chain uses TRBV7-9 with TRBJ2-1; 12 bases align to TRBD2. This sequence originates from a female donor with multiple sclerosis, enrolled in a pregnancy study. This specimen consisted of CD4+ T cells from peripheral blood mononuclear cells, obtained in the second trimester of pregnancy. In nucleotides, the CDR3 is TGTGCCAGCAGCTTACGTAGAGGAACTAGCGGGAGGATTAACAATGAGCAGTTCTTC. It is translated as CASSLRRGTSGRINNEQFF.